This T cell receptor (beta chain) originates from a study of early T cells in non-severe SARS-CoV-2 infection. Looking at the study overall: Bulk RNA isolated from unsorted whole blood underwent sequencing; chains were not paired. Whole-study results and caveats: VDJdb matching skewed toward anti-spike CD8 responses, missing private and CD4 specificities.

There are a few counts of this clonotype. Its antigen is as yet unknown. Unique molecular identifiers were added to individual cDNA molecules. TCRdb fed the 5' RACE reads into MiXCR, producing one record per CDR3 protein. The sample holds 55,000 to 70,000 distinct CDR3 sequences, about a tenth seen once. Sequenced sample: whole blood. This clonotype was obtained from an adult who was a healthcare worker with PCR-confirmed SARS-CoV-2 infection or an uninfected control (not recorded which).

CDR3 loop: CRAVGPTDTQYF. CDR3 sequence (DNA): TGCAGGGCGGTTGGCCCCACAGATACGCAGTATTTT. The chain combines TRBV20-1 with TRBJ2-3; D is uncertain. Per the germline V gene, CDR1 is DFQATT and CDR2 is SNEGSKA (reference sequence). The length of the CDR3 is 12 residues.